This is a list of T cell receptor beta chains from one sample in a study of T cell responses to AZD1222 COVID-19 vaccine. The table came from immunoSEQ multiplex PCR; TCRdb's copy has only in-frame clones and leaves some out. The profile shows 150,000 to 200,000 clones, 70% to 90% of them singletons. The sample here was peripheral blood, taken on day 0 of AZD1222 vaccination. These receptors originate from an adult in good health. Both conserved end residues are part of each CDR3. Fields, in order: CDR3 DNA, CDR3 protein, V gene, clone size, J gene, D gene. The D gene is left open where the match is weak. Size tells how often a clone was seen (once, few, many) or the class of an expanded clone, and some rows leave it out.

TGCGCCAGCAGCAGGGTCGGGCGAGAGGACACTGAAGCTTTCTTT | CASSRVGREDTEAFF | TRBV4-3 | - | TRBJ1-1 | -
TGTGCCAGCAGCCAAGGACTAGCGGGAGAGGCCACCGGGGAGCTGTTTTTT | CASSQGLAGEATGELFF | TRBV4-2 | once | TRBJ2-2 | TRBD2
TGTGCCAGCAGCCCCGGACTAGCTTTGAGAAATGAGCAGTTCTTC | CASSPGLALRNEQFF | TRBV5-5 | once | TRBJ2-1 | TRBD2
TGTGCCAGCAGTTCTTTTATTGACCCCGTCCCCTATGGCTACACCTTC | CASSSFIDPVPYGYTF | TRBV28 | - | TRBJ1-2 | -
TGTGCCAGCAAGGGGGACACCGGGGAGCTGTTTTTT | CASKGDTGELFF | TRBV9 | - | TRBJ2-2 | -
TGTGCCAGCAGCGGCTGGACGTCACCCCTCCACTTT | CASSGWTSPLHF | TRBV5-6 | few | TRBJ1-6 | -
TGTGCCAGCAGCTCCTTTGGACAGGGGGACGAGCAGTACTTC | CASSSFGQGDEQYF | TRBV7-3 | - | TRBJ2-7 | TRBD1
TGTGCCAGCTTAACCGGGACAGGGGAGCCTGGAAACACCATATATTTT | CASLTGTGEPGNTIYF | TRBV19 | - | TRBJ1-3 | TRBD1
TGCGCCAGCAGCTTAAAACTAGCGGGGGTCACAGATACGCAGTATTTT | CASSLKLAGVTDTQYF | TRBV5-1 | - | TRBJ2-3 | TRBD2
TGTGCCAGCAGCTCCGGTCCGAGCGGCTACACCTTC | CASSSGPSGYTF | TRBV9 | once | TRBJ1-2 | -
TGTGCCAGCAGCTCGACAGGGGGCGCGGAAAAACTGTTTTTT | CASSSTGGAEKLFF | TRBV5-4 | - | TRBJ1-4 | TRBD1
TGCAGTGCCAGACAAGAGACCCAGTACTTC | CSARQETQYF | TRBV20-1 | - | TRBJ2-5 | -
TGTGCCAGCAGTTTGCTCTACGAGCAGTACTTC | CASSLLYEQYF | TRBV6-2/TRBV6-3 | - | TRBJ2-7 | -
TGTGCCAGCATCGAAGGGACCCAAGAGACCCAGTACTTC | CASIEGTQETQYF | TRBV2 | - | TRBJ2-5 | -
TGTGCCAGCAGCTCAACCAGCGGGGCAGGAGGGACCCAGTACTTC | CASSSTSGAGGTQYF | TRBV7-2 | - | TRBJ2-5 | TRBD2
TGTGCCACCAGTGCCCAGGGAGATGGGACAGATACGCAGTATTTT | CATSAQGDGTDTQYF | TRBV24-1 | - | TRBJ2-3 | -
TGTGCCAGCAGTCCCAGCCAGAACACTGAAGCTTTCTTT | CASSPSQNTEAFF | TRBV6-5 | - | TRBJ1-1 | -
TGTGCCAGCAGGCAGAACAGGGCTCCCTATGGCTACACCTTC | CASRQNRAPYGYTF | TRBV6-5 | - | TRBJ1-2 | -
TGTGCCAGCAGCCCTGAGGACCCCGTTCCGAACACTGAAGCTTTCTTT | CASSPEDPVPNTEAFF | TRBV4-2 | - | TRBJ1-1 | -
TGTGCCAGCAACACCGGGATGCCTACAGATACGCAGTATTTT | CASNTGMPTDTQYF | TRBV7-9 | once | TRBJ2-3 | -
TGTGCCTGGGCCTGGTTGGGGGGAGGCGCTGAAGCTTTCTTT | CAWAWLGGGAEAFF | TRBV30 | - | TRBJ1-1 | -
TGTGCCAGCAGTCCGACAGGGTACAATGAGCAGTTCTTC | CASSPTGYNEQFF | TRBV27 | - | TRBJ2-1 | TRBD1
TGCGCCAGCAGCCCCACAGTGGGCTTTAACTATGGCTACACCTTC | CASSPTVGFNYGYTF | TRBV4-3 | once | TRBJ1-2 | -
TGTGCCAGTAGAAGGGTGACAGGAACATATAGCAATCAGCCCCAGCATTTT | CASRRVTGTYSNQPQHF | TRBV19 | - | TRBJ1-5 | -
TGTGCCAGCAGTTCACCGGGGCCGGTGGGCTACACCTTC | CASSSPGPVGYTF | TRBV28 | - | TRBJ1-2 | -
TGTGCCAGCAGGGCCGACAGGGTTGAGACCCAGTACTTC | CASRADRVETQYF | TRBV2 | - | TRBJ2-5 | TRBD1
TGTGCCAGCATCCTCCAAAGGGGCCAGACCCACGAGCAGTACTTC | CASILQRGQTHEQYF | TRBV6-5 | - | TRBJ2-7 | -
TGTGCCAGCAGCGTAGATCCAGGGACCTACGAGCAGTACTTC | CASSVDPGTYEQYF | TRBV9 | - | TRBJ2-7 | -
TGCGCCAGCAGTGAGAGTGGTATGGGTGAGCAGTTCTTC | CASSESGMGEQFF | TRBV10-1 | - | TRBJ2-1 | -
TGTGCCAGCAGCTTTCGCTCGGGGTCGTCCGATACGCAGTATTTT | CASSFRSGSSDTQYF | TRBV7-9 | - | TRBJ2-3 | -
TGTGCCAGTAGTATAGCCCAGGGGGCCACCTACGAGCAGTACTTC | CASSIAQGATYEQYF | TRBV19 | once | TRBJ2-7 | TRBD1
TGTGCTAGTGGTTTGACTACCTCTGGGGCCAACGTCCTGACTTTC | CASGLTTSGANVLTF | TRBV12-5 | - | TRBJ2-6 | -
TGTGCCAGCAGTACCCCCGGGACTGGGAACACTGAAGCTTTCTTT | CASSTPGTGNTEAFF | TRBV28 | - | TRBJ1-1 | -
TGTGCCAGCAGCCGCGGAACCGCAACTAATGAAAAACTGTTTTTT | CASSRGTATNEKLFF | TRBV11-2 | - | TRBJ1-4 | -
TGTGCCAGCAGCCCGCTAGCGGGAGGGTACAATGAGCAGTTCTTC | CASSPLAGGYNEQFF | TRBV27 | once | TRBJ2-1 | TRBD2
TGTGCCAGCATCGGGACAGGGAAGACTAACACTGAAGCTTTCTTT | CASIGTGKTNTEAFF | TRBV2 | - | TRBJ1-1 | TRBD1
TGTGCCAGCAGCACTCCGGGACAAGCAACTAATGAAAAACTGTTTTTT | CASSTPGQATNEKLFF | TRBV21-1 | - | TRBJ1-4 | -
TGTGCCAGCTCACCGACAGGGGGGGACACAGATACGCAGTATTTT | CASSPTGGDTDTQYF | TRBV18 | - | TRBJ2-3 | TRBD1
TGTGCCAGCTCACTGCGGACAGGGGATGAAAAACTGTTTTTT | CASSLRTGDEKLFF | TRBV18 | - | TRBJ1-4 | TRBD1
TGTGCCAGCAGTACACCTATTCGACCCATTCTCCTCTATGGCTACACCTTC | CASSTPIRPILLYGYTF | TRBV28 | - | TRBJ1-2 | -
TGTGCCAGCGAGGGACGTGGTGAAAAACTGTTTTTT | CASEGRGEKLFF | TRBV28 | - | TRBJ1-4 | -
TGTGCCAGCAGTTTGGGTGACGCTGGGCTTAATTTCACCATATATTTT | CASSLGDAGLNFTIYF | TRBV27 | - | TRBJ1-3 | -
TGCAGCGTTGTACAGGGAACCGGGGAGCTGTTTTTT | CSVVQGTGELFF | TRBV29-1 | - | TRBJ2-2 | -
TGTGCCAGCAGTTTGGATAGTACCTACGAGCAGTACTTC | CASSLDSTYEQYF | TRBV27 | - | TRBJ2-7 | -
TGTGCCAGCAGCCCCCCCGGGTCCTACGAGCAGTACTTC | CASSPPGSYEQYF | TRBV6-6 | - | TRBJ2-7 | -
TGTGCCAGCAGTGTCCAGGGGGCTGGCACCGGGGAGCTGTTTTTT | CASSVQGAGTGELFF | TRBV2 | - | TRBJ2-2 | TRBD1
TGTGCCAGTAGTATCTTGGACGGACCAAATTCACCCCTCCACTTT | CASSILDGPNSPLHF | TRBV19 | - | TRBJ1-6 | -
TGTGCCAGTACTAACGCGGGCTCCCTTGGGAATCAGCCCCAGCATTTT | CASTNAGSLGNQPQHF | TRBV19 | - | TRBJ1-5 | -